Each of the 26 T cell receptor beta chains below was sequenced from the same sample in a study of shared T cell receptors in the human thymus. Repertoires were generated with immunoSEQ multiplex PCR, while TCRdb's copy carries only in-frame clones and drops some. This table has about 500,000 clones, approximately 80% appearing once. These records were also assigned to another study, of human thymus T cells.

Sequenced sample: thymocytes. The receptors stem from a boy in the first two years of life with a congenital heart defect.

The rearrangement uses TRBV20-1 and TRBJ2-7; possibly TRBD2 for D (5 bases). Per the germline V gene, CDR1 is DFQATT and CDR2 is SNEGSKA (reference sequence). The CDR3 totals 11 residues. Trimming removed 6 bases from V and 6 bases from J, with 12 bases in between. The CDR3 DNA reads TGCAGTGCCCGACCGAGGGTCGAGCAGTACTTC. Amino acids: CSARPRVEQYF.

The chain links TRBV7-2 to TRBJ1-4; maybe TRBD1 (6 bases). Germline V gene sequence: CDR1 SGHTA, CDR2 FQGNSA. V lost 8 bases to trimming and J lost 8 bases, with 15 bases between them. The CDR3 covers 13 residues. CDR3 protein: CASRNRVGEKLFF. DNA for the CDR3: TGTGCCAGCCGAAACAGGGTAGGGGAAAAACTGTTTTTT.

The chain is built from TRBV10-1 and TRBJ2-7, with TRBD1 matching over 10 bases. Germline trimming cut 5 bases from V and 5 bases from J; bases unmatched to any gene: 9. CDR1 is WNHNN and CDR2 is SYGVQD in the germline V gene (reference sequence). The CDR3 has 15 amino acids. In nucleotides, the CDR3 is TGCGCCAGCAGTTATCGGGGACAGGGGAACCACGAGCAGTACTTC. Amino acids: CASSYRGQGNHEQYF.

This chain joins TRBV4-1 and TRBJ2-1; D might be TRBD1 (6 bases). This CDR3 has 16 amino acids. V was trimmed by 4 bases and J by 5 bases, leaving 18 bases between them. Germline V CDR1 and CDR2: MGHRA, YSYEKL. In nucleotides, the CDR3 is TGCGCCAGCAGCCGCGTCCGGGGCGAGGGGGACAATGAGCAGTTCTTC. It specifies CASSRVRGEGDNEQFF.

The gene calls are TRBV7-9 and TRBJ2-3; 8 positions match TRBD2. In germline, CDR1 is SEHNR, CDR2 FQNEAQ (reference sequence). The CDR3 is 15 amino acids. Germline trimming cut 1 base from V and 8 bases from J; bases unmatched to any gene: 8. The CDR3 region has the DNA TGTGCCAGCAGCTTAGTAATAGCGGGGCCGGTTACGCAGTATTTT. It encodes CASSLVIAGPVTQYF.

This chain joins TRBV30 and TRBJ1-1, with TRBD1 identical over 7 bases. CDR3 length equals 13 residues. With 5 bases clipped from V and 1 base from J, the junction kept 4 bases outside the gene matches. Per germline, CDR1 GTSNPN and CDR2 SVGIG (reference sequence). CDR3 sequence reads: CAWGTAENTEAFF. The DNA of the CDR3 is TGTGCCTGGGGGACAGCCGAGAACACTGAAGCTTTCTTT.

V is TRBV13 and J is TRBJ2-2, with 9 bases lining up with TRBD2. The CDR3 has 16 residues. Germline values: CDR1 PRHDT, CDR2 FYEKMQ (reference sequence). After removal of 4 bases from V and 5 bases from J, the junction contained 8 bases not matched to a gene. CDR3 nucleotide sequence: TGTGCCAGCAGCTCGAGGAGTCTAGCGGGGACCGGGGAGCTGTTTTTT. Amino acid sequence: CASSSRSLAGTGELFF.

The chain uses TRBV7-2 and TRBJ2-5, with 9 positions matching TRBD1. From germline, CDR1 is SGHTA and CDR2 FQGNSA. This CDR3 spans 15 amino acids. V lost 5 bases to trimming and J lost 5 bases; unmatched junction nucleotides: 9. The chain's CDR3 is CASSGHRGQGETQYF. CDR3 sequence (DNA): TGTGCCAGCAGCGGTCACAGGGGGCAAGGGGAGACCCAGTACTTC. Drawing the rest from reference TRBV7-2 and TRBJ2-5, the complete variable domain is GAGVSQSPSNKVTEKGKDVELRCDPISGHTALYWYRQSLGQGLEFLIYFQGNSAPDKSGLPSDRFSAERTGGSVSTLTIQRTQQEDSAVYLCASSGHRGQGETQYFGPGTRLLVL.

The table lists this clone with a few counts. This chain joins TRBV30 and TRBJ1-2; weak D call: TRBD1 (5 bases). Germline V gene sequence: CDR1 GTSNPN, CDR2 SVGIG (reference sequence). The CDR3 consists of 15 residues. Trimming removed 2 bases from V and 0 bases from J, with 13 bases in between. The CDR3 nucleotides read TGTGCCTGGAGTAAAGGGAGGGGATCTAACTATGGCTACACCTTC. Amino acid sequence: CAWSKGRGSNYGYTF.

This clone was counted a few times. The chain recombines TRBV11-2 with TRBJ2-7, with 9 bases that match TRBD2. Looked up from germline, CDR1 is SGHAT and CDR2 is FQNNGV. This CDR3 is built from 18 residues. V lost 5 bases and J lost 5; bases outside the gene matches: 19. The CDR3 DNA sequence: TGTGCCAGCAGCCAAGTAGGGGGTCGCGGGAGGGCCGGAGACGAGCAGTACTTC. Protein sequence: CASSQVGGRGRAGDEQYF.

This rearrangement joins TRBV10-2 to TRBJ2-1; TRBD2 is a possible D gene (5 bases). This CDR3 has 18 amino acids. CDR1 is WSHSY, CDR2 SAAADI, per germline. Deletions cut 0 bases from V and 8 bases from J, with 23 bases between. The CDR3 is CASSESFPSLGKGDEQFF. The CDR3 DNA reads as TGCGCCAGCAGTGAGTCCTTCCCCTCCCTCGGGAAAGGCGATGAGCAGTTCTTC.

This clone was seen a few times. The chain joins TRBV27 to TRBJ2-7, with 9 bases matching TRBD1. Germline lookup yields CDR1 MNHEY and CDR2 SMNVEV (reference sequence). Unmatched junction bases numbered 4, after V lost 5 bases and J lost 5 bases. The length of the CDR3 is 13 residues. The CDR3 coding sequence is TGTGCCAGCAGTCCCCGGGACAGGGACGAGCAGTACTTC. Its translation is CASSPRDRDEQYF.

The CDR3, as DNA: TGTGCCAGCTCACCAGGGCAGGGCCATCCCTACGAGCAGTACTTC. This gives the protein CASSPGQGHPYEQYF. The rearrangement joins TRBV18 to TRBJ2-7; D may be TRBD1 (5 bases). CDR3 length: 15 amino acids. Trimming cost V 2 bases and J 2 bases, with 13 bases left between them. Germline V CDR1 and CDR2: KGHSH, LQKENI.

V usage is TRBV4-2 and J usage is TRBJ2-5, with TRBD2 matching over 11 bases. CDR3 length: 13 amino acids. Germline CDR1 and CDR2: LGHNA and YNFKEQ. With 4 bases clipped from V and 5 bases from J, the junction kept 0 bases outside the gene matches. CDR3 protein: CASSPSGRETQYF. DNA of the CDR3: TGTGCCAGCAGCCCTAGCGGGAGGGAGACCCAGTACTTC.

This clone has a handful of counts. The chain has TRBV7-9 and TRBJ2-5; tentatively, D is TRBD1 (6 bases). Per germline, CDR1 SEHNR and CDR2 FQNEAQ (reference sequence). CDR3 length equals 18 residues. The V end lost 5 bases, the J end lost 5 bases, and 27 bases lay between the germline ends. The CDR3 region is CASSTHFIGTPSRETQYF. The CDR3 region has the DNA TGTGCCAGCAGCACCCACTTCATCGGGACACCGAGTAGGGAGACCCAGTACTTC. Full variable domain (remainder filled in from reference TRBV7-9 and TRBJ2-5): DTGVSQNPRHKITKRGQNVTFRCDPISEHNRLYWYRQTLGQGPEFLTYFQNEAQLEKSRLLSDRFSAERPKGSFSTLEIQRTEQGDSAMYLCASSTHFIGTPSRETQYFGPGTRLLVL.

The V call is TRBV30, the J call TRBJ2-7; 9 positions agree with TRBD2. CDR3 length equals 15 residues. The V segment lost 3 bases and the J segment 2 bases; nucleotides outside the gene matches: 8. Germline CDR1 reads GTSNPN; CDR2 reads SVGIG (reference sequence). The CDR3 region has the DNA TGTGCCTGGAGGGGCGGGACTAGCCTCACCTACGAGCAGTACTTC. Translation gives CAWRGGTSLTYEQYF.

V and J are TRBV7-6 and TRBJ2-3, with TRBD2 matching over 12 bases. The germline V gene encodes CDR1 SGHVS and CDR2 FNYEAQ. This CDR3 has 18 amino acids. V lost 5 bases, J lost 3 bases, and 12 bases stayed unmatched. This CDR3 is CASSLLAGGPEETDTQYF. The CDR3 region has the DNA TGTGCCAGCAGCCTGCTAGCGGGAGGGCCTGAAGAAACAGATACGCAGTATTTT. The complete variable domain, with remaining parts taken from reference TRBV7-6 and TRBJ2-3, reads GAGVSQSPRYKVTKRGQDVALRCDPISGHVSLYWYRQALGQGPEFLTYFNYEAQQDKSGLPNDRFSAERPEGSISTLTIQRTEQRDSAMYRCASSLLAGGPEETDTQYFGPGTRLTVL.

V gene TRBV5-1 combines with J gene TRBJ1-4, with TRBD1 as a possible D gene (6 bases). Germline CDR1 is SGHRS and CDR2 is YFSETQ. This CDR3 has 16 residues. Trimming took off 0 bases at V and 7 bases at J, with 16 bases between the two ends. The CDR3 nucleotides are TGCGCCAGCAGCTTGGAGAGGCAGGGGCGCGGTGAAAAACTGTTTTTT. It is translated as CASSLERQGRGEKLFF.

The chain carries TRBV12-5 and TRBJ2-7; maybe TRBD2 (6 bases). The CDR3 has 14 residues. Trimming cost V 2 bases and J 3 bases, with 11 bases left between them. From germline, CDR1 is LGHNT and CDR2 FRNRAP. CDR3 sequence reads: CASGLRREGYEQYF. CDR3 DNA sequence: TGTGCTAGTGGTTTGAGGCGGGAAGGCTACGAGCAGTACTTC.

CDR3: CASSDAGTGGLTRDEQFF. CDR3 DNA sequence: TGTGCCAGCAGTGACGCCGGGACAGGAGGGTTGACTAGAGATGAGCAGTTCTTC. The chain uses TRBV6-1 and TRBJ2-1; 8 bases are shared with TRBD1. CDR1 and CDR2 from the germline V gene are MNHNS and SASEGT. The CDR3 extends over 18 amino acids. The V gene end was trimmed by 3 bases and the J gene end by 8 bases; junction bases not matched to a gene: 18.

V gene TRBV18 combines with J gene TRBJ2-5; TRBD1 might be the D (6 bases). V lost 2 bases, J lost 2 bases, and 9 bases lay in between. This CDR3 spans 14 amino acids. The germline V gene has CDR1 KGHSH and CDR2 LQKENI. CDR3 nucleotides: TGTGCCAGCTCACCAGGGGGCCCTCAAGAGACCCAGTACTTC. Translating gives CASSPGGPQETQYF.

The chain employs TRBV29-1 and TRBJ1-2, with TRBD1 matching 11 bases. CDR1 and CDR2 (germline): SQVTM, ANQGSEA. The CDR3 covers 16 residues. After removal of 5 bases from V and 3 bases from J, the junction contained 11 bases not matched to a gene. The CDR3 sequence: CSVQGQGEQIHYGYTF. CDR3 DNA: TGCAGCGTTCAGGGACAGGGGGAGCAGATACACTATGGCTACACCTTC.

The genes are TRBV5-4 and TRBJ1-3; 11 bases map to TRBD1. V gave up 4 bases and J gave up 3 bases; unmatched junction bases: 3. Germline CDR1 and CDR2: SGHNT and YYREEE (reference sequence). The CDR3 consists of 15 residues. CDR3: CASSGDRGSGNTIYF. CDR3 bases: TGTGCCAGCAGCGGGGACAGGGGGAGTGGAAACACCATATATTTT.

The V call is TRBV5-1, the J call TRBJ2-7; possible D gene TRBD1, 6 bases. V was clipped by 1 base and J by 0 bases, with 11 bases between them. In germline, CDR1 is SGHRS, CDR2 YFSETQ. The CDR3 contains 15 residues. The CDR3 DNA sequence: TGCGCCAGCAGCTTGTCTGACAGGTTCTCCTACGAGCAGTACTTC. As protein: CASSLSDRFSYEQYF.

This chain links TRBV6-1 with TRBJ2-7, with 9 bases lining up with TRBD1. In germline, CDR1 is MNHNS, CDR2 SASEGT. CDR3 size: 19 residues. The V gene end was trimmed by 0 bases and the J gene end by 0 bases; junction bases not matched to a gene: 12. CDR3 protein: CASSEAAGTGRSSSYEQYF. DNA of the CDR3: TGTGCCAGCAGTGAAGCGGCCGGGACAGGGAGATCGAGCTCCTACGAGCAGTACTTC.

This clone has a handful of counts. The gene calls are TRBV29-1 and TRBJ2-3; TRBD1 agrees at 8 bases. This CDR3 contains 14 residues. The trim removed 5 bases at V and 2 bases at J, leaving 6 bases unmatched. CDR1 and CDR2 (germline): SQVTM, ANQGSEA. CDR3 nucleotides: TGCAGCGTTAGGACAGGGAGGCCCACAGATACGCAGTATTTT. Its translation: CSVRTGRPTDTQYF.